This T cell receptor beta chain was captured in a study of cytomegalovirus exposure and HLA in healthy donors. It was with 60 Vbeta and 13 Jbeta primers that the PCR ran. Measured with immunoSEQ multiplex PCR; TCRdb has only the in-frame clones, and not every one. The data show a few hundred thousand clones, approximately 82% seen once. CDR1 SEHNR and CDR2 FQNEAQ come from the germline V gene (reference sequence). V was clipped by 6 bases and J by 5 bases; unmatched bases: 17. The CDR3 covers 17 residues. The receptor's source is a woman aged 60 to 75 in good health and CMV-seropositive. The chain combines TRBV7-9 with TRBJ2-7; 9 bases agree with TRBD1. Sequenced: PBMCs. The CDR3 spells CASSHLGPGTGLNEQYF. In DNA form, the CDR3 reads TGTGCCAGCAGTCACCTGGGACCCGGGACAGGGCTCAACGAGCAGTACTTC.